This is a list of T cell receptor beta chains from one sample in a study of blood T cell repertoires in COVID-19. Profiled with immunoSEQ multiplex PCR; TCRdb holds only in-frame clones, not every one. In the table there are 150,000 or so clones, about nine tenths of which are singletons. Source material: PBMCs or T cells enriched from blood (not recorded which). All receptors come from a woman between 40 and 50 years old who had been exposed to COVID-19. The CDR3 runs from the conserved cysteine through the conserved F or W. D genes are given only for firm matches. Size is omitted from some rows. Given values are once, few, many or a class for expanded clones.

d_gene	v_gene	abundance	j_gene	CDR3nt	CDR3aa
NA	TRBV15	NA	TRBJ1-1	TGTGCCACCAGCCAGGGATTGGGAACTGAAGCTTTCTTT	CATSQGLGTEAFF
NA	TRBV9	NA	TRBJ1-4	TGTGCCAGCAGCGTAAGTAACAGGGCAGATGAAAAACTGTTTTTT	CASSVSNRADEKLFF
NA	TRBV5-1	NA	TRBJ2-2	TGCGCCAGCAGCTTGGGAAACAGGGACACCGGGGAGCTGTTTTTT	CASSLGNRDTGELFF
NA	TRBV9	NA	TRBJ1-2	TGTGCCAGCAGCCCGACGGAGAGATATGGCTACACCTTC	CASSPTERYGYTF
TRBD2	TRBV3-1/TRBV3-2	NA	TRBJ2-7	TGTGCCAGCAGCCTTTCTAGCGGGGGACGATACGAGCAGTACTTC	CASSLSSGGRYEQYF
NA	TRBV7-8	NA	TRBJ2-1	TGTGCCAGCAGCTTAGCAGGGGGGAGGGGACATGAGCAGTTCTTC	CASSLAGGRGHEQFF
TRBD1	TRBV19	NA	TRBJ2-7	TGTGCCAGTAGCTGGGGGGGACAGGGGTCCGACGAGCAGTACTTC	CASSWGGQGSDEQYF
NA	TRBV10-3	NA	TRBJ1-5	TGTGCCACCAGTGGGACGGGGAATCAGCCCCAGCATTTT	CATSGTGNQPQHF
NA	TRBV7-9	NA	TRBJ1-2	TGTGCCAGCAGCTCCAGGGTCGATGGATACTATGGCTACACCTTC	CASSSRVDGYYGYTF
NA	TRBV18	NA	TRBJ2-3	TGTGCCAGCTCCGCTGGAGGGCAGAGCACAGATACGCAGTATTTT	CASSAGGQSTDTQYF
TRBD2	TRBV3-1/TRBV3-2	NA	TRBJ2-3	TGTGCCAGCAGCCGGGCCGGGACTAGCGGACATGATACGCAGTATTTT	CASSRAGTSGHDTQYF
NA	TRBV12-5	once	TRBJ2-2	TGTGCTAGTGGTTTGTTATCTTATGAGGGGGAGCTGTTTTTT	CASGLLSYEGELFF
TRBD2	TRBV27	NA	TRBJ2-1	TGTGCCAGCAGTTTCATCCCTAGCGGGAGGGCTGGTGAGCAGTTCTTC	CASSFIPSGRAGEQFF
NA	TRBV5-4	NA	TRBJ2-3	TGTGCCAGCAGCCCGGACAGAGTCACAGATACGCAGTATTTT	CASSPDRVTDTQYF
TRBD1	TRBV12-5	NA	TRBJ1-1	TGTGCTAGTGGTCCGAAGACAGGGGTGAACACTGAAGCTTTCTTT	CASGPKTGVNTEAFF
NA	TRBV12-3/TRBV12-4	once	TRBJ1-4	TGTGCCAGCAGTTCCGTGTATGAAAAACTGTTTTTT	CASSSVYEKLFF
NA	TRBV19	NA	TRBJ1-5	TGTGCCAGTAGTATACGGGGATATAGCAATCAGCCCCAGCATTTT	CASSIRGYSNQPQHF
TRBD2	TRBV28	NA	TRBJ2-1	TGTGCCAGCAGACTAGCGGGAGTTCCAAATGAGCAGTTCTTC	CASRLAGVPNEQFF
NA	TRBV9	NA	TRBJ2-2	TGTGCCAGCAGCCTCCGGGACATTAGCACCGGGGAGCTGTTTTTT	CASSLRDISTGELFF
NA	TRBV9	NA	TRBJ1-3	TGTGCCAGCAGCCCCCGGAAGGTAACGGGGGGAAACACCATATATTTT	CASSPRKVTGGNTIYF
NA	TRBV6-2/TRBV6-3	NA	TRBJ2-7	TGTGCCAGCAGTTTGAAGAGAGACAGGCTAAAGGGTTCGCTTTGGGAGCAGTACTTC	CASSLKRDRLKGSLWEQYF
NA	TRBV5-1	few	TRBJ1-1	TGCGCCAGCAGCCCGCGAAATCTTGACACTGAAGCTTTCTTT	CASSPRNLDTEAFF
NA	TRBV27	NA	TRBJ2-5	TGTGCCAGTAGTCACCGGAGGTTTAGGGTCGACCAAGAGACCCAGTACTTC	CASSHRRFRVDQETQYF
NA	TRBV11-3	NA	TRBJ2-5	TGTGCCAGCAGCTCACAAGGGGGAGAGACCCAGTACTTC	CASSSQGGETQYF
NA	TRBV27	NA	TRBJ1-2	TGTGCCAGCAGTATCTCCGGGGGGAACTATGGCTACACCTTC	CASSISGGNYGYTF
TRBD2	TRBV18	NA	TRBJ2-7	TGTGCCAGCTCACCAGTAGCGGGGTCTTCCTACGAGCAGTACTTC	CASSPVAGSSYEQYF
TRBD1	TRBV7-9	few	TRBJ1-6	TGTGCCAGCAGCCGAAAGGGGACAGTCTATAATTCACCCCTCCACTTT	CASSRKGTVYNSPLHF
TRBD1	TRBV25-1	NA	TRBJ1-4	TGTGCCAGCAGTGAAACAGGGGGCTTAGGGCTGTTTTTT	CASSETGGLGLFF
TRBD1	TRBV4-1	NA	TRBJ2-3	TGCGCCAGCACCCGGGACAGGGGCCCGGATACGCAGTATTTT	CASTRDRGPDTQYF
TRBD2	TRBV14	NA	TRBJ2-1	TGTGCCAGCAGCCAAGATCGTCGAGGCGGGAGGATCTACAATGAGCAGTTCTTC	CASSQDRRGGRIYNEQFF
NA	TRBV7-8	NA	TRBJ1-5	TGTGCCAGCAGCTTAGGTGCCGGGTACAATCAGCCCCAGCATTTT	CASSLGAGYNQPQHF
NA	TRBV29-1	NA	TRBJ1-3	TGCAGCGTTGCGCGGGGGGTAGCTGGAAACACCATATATTTT	CSVARGVAGNTIYF
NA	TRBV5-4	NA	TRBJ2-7	TGTGCCAGCAGCTTGGAGGCGGGCTACGAGCAGTACTTC	CASSLEAGYEQYF
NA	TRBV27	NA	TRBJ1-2	TGTGCCAGCAGTTTTGTACAGGGTGATGGCTACACCTTC	CASSFVQGDGYTF